This T cell receptor (beta chain) was recorded in a study of shared clonotypes between healthy human individuals. TCRdb's copy holds only in-frame clones and misses some; the assay was immunoSEQ multiplex PCR. The table has 1.5 million to 2.5 million clones, about 95% seen once. Deletions cut 5 bases from V and 1 base from J, with 8 bases between. Germline assignment: CDR1 LGHNT and CDR2 FRNRAP. The CDR3 spans 13 residues. This clone was counted a few times. CD8 cells classed as naive were CD45RO-negative and positively selected for CCR7, excluding terminally differentiated effector memory CD45RA+ cells.

The sequence was collected from a man aged 18 to 29 in good health. The source material was naive CD8+ T cells sorted from blood. The chain combines TRBV12-5 with TRBJ1-1; perhaps TRBD1 as D (5 bases). CDR3 sequence reads: CASGGTANTEAFF. For the CDR3, the DNA is TGTGCTAGTGGTGGGACCGCGAACACTGAAGCTTTCTTT.